The 9 T cell receptor beta chains listed next were all sequenced from one sample in a study of T cells after yellow fever vaccination. TCRdb independently ran MiXCR on the 5' RACE reads; one entry per CDR3 protein. This sample has approximately 610,000 distinct CDR3 sequences; about a sixth occur once, and the top ten carry 17%. This specimen consisted of PBMCs, obtained less than 6 days after the first yellow fever vaccination. Source of these receptors: a man aged 18-30 years who received the YFV17D yellow fever vaccine.

This clonotype was seen many times. The chain has TRBV20-1 and TRBJ2-5; TRBD2 aligns across 8 bases. The CDR3 runs to 12 residues. In germline, CDR1 is DFQATT, CDR2 SNEGSKA (reference sequence). With V trimmed by 6 bases and J by 5 bases, 5 bases remained unmatched. CDR3 nucleotides: TGCAGTGCCTCGACTAGCGACGAGACCCAGTACTTC. Protein: CSASTSDETQYF.

V and J are TRBV5-1 and TRBJ2-3; no clear D. V dropped 0 bases and J dropped 4 bases, with 9 bases sitting between them. The CDR3 is 14 amino acids. CDR1 and CDR2 from the germline V gene are SGHRS and YFSETQ. The CDR3 sequence: CASSLASQADTQYF. CDR3 bases: TGCGCCAGCAGCTTGGCCTCTCAGGCAGATACGCAGTATTTT.

This clonotype was seen at least ten times. In DNA, the CDR3 is TGTGCCAGCAGTTATGGGGGGGATTCCTACAATGAGCAGTTCTTC. Protein product: CASSYGGDSYNEQFF. V gene TRBV6-5 combines with J gene TRBJ2-1, with 7 nucleotides matching TRBD2. The CDR3 contains 15 residues. Unmatched junction bases numbered 3, after V lost 3 bases and J lost 1 base. Germline assignment: CDR1 MNHEY and CDR2 SVGAGI.

The chain links TRBV7-2 to TRBJ2-1; D remains ambiguous. The V gene's germline CDR1 is SGHTA and CDR2 FQGNSA. Trimming shortened V by 5 bases and J by 4 bases, and 12 bases separated the two germline ends. The CDR3 is 14 amino acids. CDR3 residues: CASSPLQPYNEQFF. Here the CDR3 DNA reads TGTGCCAGCAGCCCACTACAACCTTACAATGAGCAGTTCTTC.

This sequence joins TRBV2 and TRBJ1-1; a possible D gene is TRBD1 (5 bases). The CDR3 covers 13 residues. Germline values: CDR1 SNHLY, CDR2 FYNNEI. V dropped 2 bases and J dropped 6 bases, with 10 bases sitting between them. The CDR3: CASSELGASEAFF. Written as DNA, the CDR3 is TGTGCCAGCAGTGAACTAGGGGCCTCTGAAGCTTTCTTT. The complete variable domain, with remaining parts taken from reference TRBV2 and TRBJ1-1, reads EPEVTQTPSHQVTQMGQEVILRCVPISNHLYFYWYRQILGQKVEFLVSFYNNEISEKSEIFDDQFSVERPDGSNFTLKIRSTKLEDSAMYFCASSELGASEAFFGQGTRLTVV.

CDR3 sequence (DNA): TGTGCCAGCAGTTTCGGGACTTATTCACCCCTCCACTTT. Translating gives CASSFGTYSPLHF. V gene TRBV6-5 combines with J gene TRBJ1-6; D is perhaps TRBD1 (5 bases). Trimming stripped 4 bases from V and 8 bases from J, with 9 bases between. This CDR3 spans 13 amino acids. Germline CDR1 is MNHEY and CDR2 is SVGAGI.

This clonotype was observed a few times. The chain employs TRBV6-5 and TRBJ2-6; D remains ambiguous. The CDR3 spans 15 residues. Germline V gene lookup returns CDR1 MNHEY and CDR2 SVGAGI. Between the trimmed V and J ends, which lost 3 bases and 0 bases, there was a span of 6 bases. The CDR3 reads CASSYGHSGANVLTF. The CDR3 bases are TGTGCCAGCAGTTATGGGCACTCTGGGGCCAACGTCCTGACTTTC.

The rearrangement joins TRBV5-5 to TRBJ2-7; D not resolved. With 4 bases removed from V and 2 bases from J, the gap between germline ends came to 10 bases. Germline lookup yields CDR1 SGHKS and CDR2 YYEKEE (reference sequence). This CDR3 comprises 13 residues. CDR3 protein: CASSRGDTYEQYF. The CDR3 DNA sequence: TGTGCCAGCAGCCGAGGAGACACCTACGAGCAGTACTTC.

In its sample, this clonotype was seen a few times. The chain joins TRBV18 to TRBJ2-7; 8 bases match TRBD2. The CDR3 runs 14 residues. Germline CDR1 is KGHSH and CDR2 is LQKENI. V was pared by 0 bases and J by 3 bases, with 1 base of the junction left unmatched. Here the CDR3 reads CASSPPGTSYEQYF. The CDR3 DNA follows: TGTGCCAGCTCACCACCCGGGACTAGCTACGAGCAGTACTTC.